These 20 T cell receptor beta chains came from one sample sequenced in a study of PD-1 blockade in classical Hodgkin lymphoma. Time point of the sample: newly diagnosed, previously untreated cHL patient sample. Researchers pulled CD8+ T cells out of thawed PBMCs using magnetic negative selection. Profiling relied on immunoSEQ multiplex PCR, and the TCRdb table lists in-frame clones only, not all of them. The profile shows fewer than 13,000 clones, around 86% of them singletons. The sequencing sample was made of CD8+ T cells from blood. These receptor sequences come from a human donor with classical Hodgkin lymphoma.

This chain connects TRBV5-1 to TRBJ2-1; 16 bases are shared with TRBD2. The CDR3 spans 16 residues. V trimming: 6 bases; J trimming: 9 bases; junction bases outside the gene matches: 9. Germline CDR1 and CDR2: SGHRS and YFSETQ. Written as DNA, the CDR3 is TGCGCCAGCAATCCGGGACTAGCGGGGGGGCTCCTTGAGCAGTTCTTC. As protein: CASNPGLAGGLLEQFF.

CDR3 sequence: CASSQGASGRYNEQFF. CDR3 DNA: TGTGCCAGCAGCCAGGGAGCTAGCGGGAGATACAATGAGCAGTTCTTC. J is TRBJ2-1 and V is TRBV27; 10 bases match TRBD2. The CDR3 is 16 residues long. Germline CDR1 is MNHEY and CDR2 is SMNVEV (reference sequence). V lost 6 bases to trimming and J lost 4 bases; unmatched junction nucleotides: 9.

The chain uses TRBV27 and TRBJ2-7; D gene uncertain. The CDR3 has 15 amino acids. Germline V CDR1 and CDR2: MNHEY, SMNVEV (reference sequence). V was trimmed by 0 bases and J by 6 bases, leaving 15 bases between them. CDR3 bases: TGTGCCAGCAGTTTATCCCCGGAGCACAATCGCGAGCAGTACTTC. Encoded protein: CASSLSPEHNREQYF.

The chain is built from TRBV7-9 and TRBJ2-2, with D perhaps matching TRBD1 or TRBD2 (6 bases each). The CDR3 contains 15 residues. Germline values: CDR1 SEHNR, CDR2 FQNEAQ (reference sequence). Trimming cost V 2 bases and J 5 bases, with 12 bases left between them. The chain's CDR3 is CASSLKGGGTGELFF. The CDR3 DNA is TGTGCCAGCAGCTTAAAAGGGGGAGGTACCGGGGAGCTGTTTTTT.

The chain has TRBV25-1 and TRBJ1-3; unclear D gene. The CDR3 sequence is 15 residues long. V lost 1 base, J lost 1 base, and 8 bases lay in between. The germline V gene has CDR1 MGHDK and CDR2 SYGVNS. The CDR3 region is CASSELARSGNTIYF. DNA for the CDR3: TGTGCCAGCAGTGAATTAGCCAGGTCTGGAAACACCATATATTTT.

CDR3 amino acids: CASSLGAGVGEKLFF. The CDR3 DNA reads TGTGCCAGCAGCTTGGGTGCGGGGGTAGGAGAAAAACTGTTTTTT. The chain recombines TRBV5-5 with TRBJ1-4, with a tentative D call TRBD1 (5 bases). CDR1 SGHKS and CDR2 YYEKEE come from the germline V gene (reference sequence). The V end lost 0 bases, the J end lost 8 bases, and 14 bases lay between the germline ends. The CDR3 totals 15 residues.

This clone came up a few times. The chain has TRBV9 and TRBJ1-5; perhaps TRBD1 as D (6 bases). The V end lost 0 bases, the J end lost 3 bases, and 10 bases lay between the germline ends. This CDR3 comprises 15 residues. Germline lookup yields CDR1 SGDLS and CDR2 YYNGEE. CDR3 DNA: TGTGCCAGCAGCGTAGAGGGGGGGGCCAATCAGCCCCAGCATTTT. It codes for CASSVEGGANQPQHF.

The rearrangement uses TRBV4-1 and TRBJ2-2; possibly TRBD2 for D (5 bases). Germline V gene sequence: CDR1 MGHRA, CDR2 YSYEKL. The CDR3 runs to 15 residues. The V gene lost 5 bases and the J gene lost 7 bases, with 17 bases spanning the gap. The CDR3 protein is CASSRAPEGVGELFF. The CDR3 DNA reads TGCGCCAGCAGCAGGGCGCCAGAGGGAGTCGGGGAGCTGTTTTTT.

This sequence joins TRBV19 and TRBJ2-1, with 7 bases matching TRBD1. V was clipped by 6 bases and J by 3 bases; unmatched bases: 8. Germline loops: CDR1 LNHDA, CDR2 SQIVND (reference sequence). This CDR3 has 15 residues. CDR3 bases: TGTGCCAGTAGCCCGGGACAGAATTACTACAATGAGCAGTTCTTC. Amino acid sequence: CASSPGQNYYNEQFF. The variable domain in full, with the rest retrieved from reference TRBV19 and TRBJ2-1, is DGGITQSPKYLFRKEGQNVTLSCEQNLNHDAMYWYRQDPGQGLRLIYYSQIVNDFQKGDIAEGYSVSREKKESFPLTVTSAQKNPTAFYLCASSPGQNYYNEQFFGPGTRLTVL.

The V and J genes are TRBV6-4 and TRBJ2-3; TRBD1 matches at 8 bases. Trimming cost V 2 bases and J 1 base; bases outside gene matches: 2. CDR3 length: 15 residues. Germline V CDR1 and CDR2: MRHNA, SNTAGT. CDR3 sequence reads: CASSDGQGGTDTQYF. CDR3 sequence (DNA): TGTGCCAGCAGTGACGGACAGGGAGGCACAGATACGCAGTATTTT.

This CDR3 reads CASSGTGTGSYGYTF. As DNA, the CDR3 is TGTGCCAGCAGCGGAACCGGGACAGGGTCCTATGGCTACACCTTC. The chain couples TRBV9 to TRBJ1-2, with 9 positions matching TRBD1. CDR3 length: 15 amino acids. Germline lookup yields CDR1 SGDLS and CDR2 YYNGEE. Trimming removed 3 bases from V and 4 bases from J; junction bases left unmatched: 7.

The rearrangement joins TRBV6-1 to TRBJ2-2, with 7 bases matching TRBD1. There are 15 residues in the CDR3. Germline V gene data show CDR1 as MNHNS and CDR2 as SASEGT. Trimming took 1 base from V and 3 from J; bases not matched to a gene: 2. DNA for the CDR3: TGTGCCAGCAGTGAAGGGACAGGCTACACCGGGGAGCTGTTTTTT. This gives the protein CASSEGTGYTGELFF.

This clone has only one observation. V is TRBV7-9 and J is TRBJ2-1; 9 positions agree with TRBD2. Germline V gene lookup returns CDR1 SEHNR and CDR2 FQNEAQ (reference sequence). Trimming removed 0 bases from V and 4 bases from J; junction bases left unmatched: 7. The CDR3 spans 17 residues. The CDR3 loop reads CASSLAGISGGYNEQFF. The DNA of the CDR3 is TGTGCCAGCAGCTTAGCCGGGATTAGCGGGGGTTACAATGAGCAGTTCTTC.

The chain combines TRBV19 with TRBJ2-3; 9 bases are shared with TRBD2. Germline V gives CDR1 LNHDA, CDR2 SQIVND (reference sequence). V trimming: 3 bases; J trimming: 6 bases; junction bases outside the gene matches: 13. The CDR3 runs to 17 residues. The CDR3 region has the DNA TGTGCCAGTAGTATTATCATGCCTAGCGGGGTCATGGATACGCAGTATTTT. As protein: CASSIIMPSGVMDTQYF.

This chain links TRBV5-1 with TRBJ2-7, with D perhaps TRBD1 or TRBD2 (6 bases each). The CDR3 has 14 amino acids. Trimming removed 3 bases from V and 7 bases from J, with 17 bases in between. Per germline, CDR1 SGHRS and CDR2 YFSETQ. The CDR3 nucleotides read TGCGCCAGCAGCTGGTGGTCAGGGGAGGAGGAGCAGTACTTC. It codes for CASSWWSGEEEQYF.

This chain links TRBV9 with TRBJ2-2; TRBD2 is a possible D gene (6 bases). Germline loops: CDR1 SGDLS, CDR2 YYNGEE. CDR3 size: 15 residues. Trimming took 4 bases from V and 2 from J, leaving 12 bases between them. CDR3 residues: CASSSDGGNTGELFF. CDR3 coding DNA: TGTGCCAGCAGCTCAGACGGGGGAAACACCGGGGAGCTGTTTTTT.

This clone was observed a single time. V and J are TRBV4-1 and TRBJ2-5; no definite D call. The germline V gene has CDR1 MGHRA and CDR2 YSYEKL. The V and J ends lost 0 bases and 7 bases respectively, with 9 bases between them. CDR3 length equals 13 residues. The CDR3, as DNA: TGCGCCAGCAGCCAAGAAAACGGAGTGACCCAGTACTTC. It is translated as CASSQENGVTQYF.

The rearrangement joins TRBV29-1 to TRBJ2-7, with a tentative D call TRBD1 (6 bases). V lost 6 bases, J lost 0 bases, and 18 bases lay in between. Germline V CDR1 and CDR2: SQVTM, ANQGSEA. The CDR3 is 15 residues long. The CDR3 DNA reads as TGCAGCGTGGGGGCCGGGACCCTAAGCTCCTACGAGCAGTACTTC. As protein: CSVGAGTLSSYEQYF.

The rearrangement uses TRBV2 and TRBJ2-5; 9 positions agree with TRBD2. Unmatched junction bases numbered 13, after V lost 4 bases and J lost 1 base. CDR1 is SNHLY, CDR2 FYNNEI, per germline. The CDR3 is 18 residues long. CDR3 protein: CASSGIGGGASSQETQYF. CDR3 nucleotides: TGTGCCAGCAGTGGGATCGGCGGGGGGGCCTCGTCCCAAGAGACCCAGTACTTC. Full variable domain (rest looked up from reference TRBV2 and TRBJ2-5): EPEVTQTPSHQVTQMGQEVILRCVPISNHLYFYWYRQILGQKVEFLVSFYNNEISEKSEIFDDQFSVERPDGSNFTLKIRSTKLEDSAMYFCASSGIGGGASSQETQYFGPGTRLLVL.

V gene TRBV2 combines with J gene TRBJ2-7; 8 positions match TRBD1. Trimming at V came to 6 bases and at J to 3 bases, leaving 7 bases not matched to a gene. The length of the CDR3 is 14 residues. The germline CDR1 and CDR2 sequences are SNHLY and FYNNEI. The CDR3 reads CASRFQGADYEQYF. The CDR3 nucleotides are TGTGCCAGCAGGTTCCAGGGGGCGGACTACGAGCAGTACTTC.